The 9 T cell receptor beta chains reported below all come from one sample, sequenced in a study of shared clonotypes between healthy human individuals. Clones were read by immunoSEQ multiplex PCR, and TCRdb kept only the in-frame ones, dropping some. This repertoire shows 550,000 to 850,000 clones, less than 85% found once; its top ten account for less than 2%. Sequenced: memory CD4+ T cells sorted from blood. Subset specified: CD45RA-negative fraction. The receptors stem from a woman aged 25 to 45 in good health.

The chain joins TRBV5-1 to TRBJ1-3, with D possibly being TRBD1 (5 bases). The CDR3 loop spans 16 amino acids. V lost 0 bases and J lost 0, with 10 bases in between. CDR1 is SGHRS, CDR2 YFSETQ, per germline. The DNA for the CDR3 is TGCGCCAGCAGCTTGGCAGGGCTCCTCTCTGGAAACACCATATATTTT. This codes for CASSLAGLLSGNTIYF.

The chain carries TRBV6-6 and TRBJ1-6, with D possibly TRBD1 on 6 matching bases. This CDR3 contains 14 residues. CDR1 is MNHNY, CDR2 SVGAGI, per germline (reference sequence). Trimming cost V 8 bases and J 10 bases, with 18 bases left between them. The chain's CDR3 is CASHRDEARSPLHF. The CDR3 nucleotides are TGTGCCAGCCACAGGGATGAGGCAAGGTCACCCCTCCACTTT.

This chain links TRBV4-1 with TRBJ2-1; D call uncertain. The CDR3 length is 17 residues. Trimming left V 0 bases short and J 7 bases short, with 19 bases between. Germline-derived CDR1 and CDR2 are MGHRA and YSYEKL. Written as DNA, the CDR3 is TGCGCCAGCAGCCAAGAGAGAGACCCCCATAACGGGAATGAGCAGTTCTTC. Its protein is CASSQERDPHNGNEQFF.

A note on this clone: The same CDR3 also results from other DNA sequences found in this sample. Here the CDR3 reads CASSRGINQPQHF. The CDR3, as DNA: TGTGCCAGTAGTAGGGGAATCAATCAGCCCCAGCATTTT. The V call is TRBV19, the J call TRBJ1-5; D gene ambiguous. This CDR3 spans 13 amino acids. In germline, CDR1 is LNHDA, CDR2 SQIVND (reference sequence). The V end was cut by 4 bases, the J end by 3 bases, with 7 bases between.

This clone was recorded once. CDR3 bases: TGTGCCAGCAGCAATCTAGCGGGAGACGCCTACGAGCAGTACTTC. Protein: CASSNLAGDAYEQYF. The chain couples TRBV7-8 to TRBJ2-7; 10 nucleotides line up with TRBD2. V was clipped by 5 bases and J by 2 bases; unmatched bases: 6. Germline V CDR1 and CDR2: SGHVS, FQNEAQ. The CDR3 totals 15 residues.

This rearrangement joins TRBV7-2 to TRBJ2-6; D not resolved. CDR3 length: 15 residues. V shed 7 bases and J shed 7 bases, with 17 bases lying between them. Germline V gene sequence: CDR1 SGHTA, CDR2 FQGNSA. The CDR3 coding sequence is TGTGCCAGCATCCCCGGACCGAGCCGTGCCAACGTCCTGACTTTC. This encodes CASIPGPSRANVLTF.

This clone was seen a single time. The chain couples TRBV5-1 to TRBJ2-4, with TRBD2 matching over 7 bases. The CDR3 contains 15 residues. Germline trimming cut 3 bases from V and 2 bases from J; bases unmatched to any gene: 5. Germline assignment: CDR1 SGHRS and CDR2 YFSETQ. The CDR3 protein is CASSWGGPTKNIQYF. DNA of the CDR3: TGCGCCAGCAGCTGGGGGGGACCTACCAAAAACATTCAGTACTTC.

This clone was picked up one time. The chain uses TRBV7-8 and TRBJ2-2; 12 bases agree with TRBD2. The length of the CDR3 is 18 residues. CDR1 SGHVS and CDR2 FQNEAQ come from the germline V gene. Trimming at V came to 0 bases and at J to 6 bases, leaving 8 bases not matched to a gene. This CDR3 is CASSLAASGRGKAGELFF. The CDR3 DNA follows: TGTGCCAGCAGCTTAGCGGCTAGCGGGAGGGGAAAGGCCGGGGAGCTGTTTTTT.

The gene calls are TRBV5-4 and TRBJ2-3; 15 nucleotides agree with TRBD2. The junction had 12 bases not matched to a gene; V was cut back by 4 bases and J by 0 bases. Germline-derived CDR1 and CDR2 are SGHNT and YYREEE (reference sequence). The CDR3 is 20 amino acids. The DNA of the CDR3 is TGTGCCAGCAGCAGAGGACCCGGGACTAGCGGGAGGAGGAGCACAGATACGCAGTATTTT. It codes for CASSRGPGTSGRRSTDTQYF.